Below are 10 T cell receptor beta chains sequenced from a single sample in a study of cytomegalovirus exposure and HLA in healthy donors. Both 60 Vbeta primers and 13 Jbeta primers went into the PCR. Using immunoSEQ multiplex PCR, the repertoire was profiled, and TCRdb retains in-frame clones only, with some absent. In all, the sample yields approximately 70,000 clones. Sequencing was done on a sample of PBMCs. These receptors were taken from a woman aged 30 to 39 in good health and CMV-seronegative.

The V gene is TRBV6-1, the J gene TRBJ2-7, with 7 nucleotides matching TRBD2. CDR1 and CDR2 from the germline V gene are MNHNS and SASEGT. This CDR3 contains 15 residues. V shed 6 bases, J shed 2 bases, and the junction held 10 bases outside the gene matches. This chain's CDR3 is CASRGSLAVAYEQYF. In DNA, the CDR3 is TGTGCCAGCAGGGGGTCTCTAGCGGTGGCCTACGAGCAGTACTTC.

The CDR3 region has the DNA TGCAGTGCTAGGAGAACCTACGAGCAGTACTTC. Translating it yields CSARRTYEQYF. This sequence joins TRBV20-1 and TRBJ2-7; no definite D call. Germline-derived CDR1 and CDR2 are DFQATT and SNEGSKA (reference sequence). The V gene lost 3 bases and the J gene lost 2 bases, with 5 bases spanning the gap. The CDR3 consists of 11 residues.

The V and J genes are TRBV4-1 and TRBJ1-2, with D possibly TRBD1 on 6 matching bases. This CDR3 comprises 16 residues. V lost 2 bases and J 4 bases, leaving 17 bases between the germline ends. The germline gives CDR1 MGHRA, CDR2 YSYEKL. CDR3 loop: CASSQTPSQGSYGYTF. DNA of the CDR3: TGCGCCAGCAGCCAAACTCCTTCACAGGGCAGCTATGGCTACACCTTC.

The chain joins TRBV4-2 to TRBJ1-2; D may be TRBD1 (5 bases). CDR3 size: 15 residues. The germline CDR1 and CDR2 sequences are LGHNA and YNFKEQ. V shed 4 bases and J shed 4 bases, with 16 bases lying between them. CDR3 sequence (DNA): TGTGCCAGCAGCCCAGCGATGGAGGGACCCTATGGCTACACCTTC. Translated, it gives CASSPAMEGPYGYTF.

The V and J genes are TRBV7-9 and TRBJ1-5; weak D call: TRBD1 (6 bases). Germline V lookup: CDR1 SEHNR, CDR2 FQNEAQ (reference sequence). V lost 4 bases to trimming and J lost 5 bases, with 12 bases between them. This CDR3 has 14 amino acids. CDR3 nucleotide sequence: TGTGCCAGCAGCTCTGGACAGAGTTATCAGCCCCAGCATTTT. It yields the protein CASSSGQSYQPQHF.

The chain joins TRBV7-2 to TRBJ2-7, with TRBD2 identical over 9 bases. V was pared by 5 bases and J by 2 bases, with 7 bases of the junction left unmatched. Germline loops: CDR1 SGHTA, CDR2 FQGNSA. This CDR3 region has 15 residues. Here the CDR3 DNA reads TGTGCCAGCAGCCCATTTAGCGGGAGTGCCTACGAGCAGTACTTC. Protein product: CASSPFSGSAYEQYF.

The chain joins TRBV27 to TRBJ2-5; TRBD1 might be the D (6 bases). Germline V gene sequence: CDR1 MNHEY, CDR2 SMNVEV (reference sequence). There are 13 residues in the CDR3. Trimming took off 2 bases at V and 7 bases at J, with 11 bases between the two ends. The CDR3 spells CASSLGGTSTQYF. CDR3 sequence (DNA): TGTGCCAGCAGTTTAGGGGGCACATCGACCCAGTACTTC.

The V and J genes are TRBV7-9 and TRBJ2-3, with a weak D call TRBD2 (5 bases). V lost 7 bases and J 2 bases, leaving 13 bases between the germline ends. The length of the CDR3 is 14 residues. The germline V gene has CDR1 SEHNR and CDR2 FQNEAQ (reference sequence). The chain's CDR3 is CASIPGSHTDTQYF. The CDR3 nucleotides are TGTGCCAGCATCCCGGGATCTCACACAGATACGCAGTATTTT.

The chain is built from TRBV7-9 and TRBJ1-1, with TRBD1 identical over 7 bases. The ends lost 5 bases at V and 1 base at J; junction bases unmatched: 7. The CDR3 loop spans 15 amino acids. From germline, CDR1 is SEHNR and CDR2 FQNEAQ (reference sequence). The CDR3 spells CASSILRQGNTEAFF. In nucleotides, the CDR3 is TGTGCCAGCAGCATCCTGCGACAGGGGAACACTGAAGCTTTCTTT.

This rearrangement joins TRBV2 to TRBJ1-5; D might be TRBD1 (6 bases). The V end was cut by 8 bases, the J end by 0 bases, with 14 bases between. There are 15 residues in the CDR3. Per germline, CDR1 SNHLY and CDR2 FYNNEI. This CDR3 is CASHRQDYSNQPQHF. Written as DNA, the CDR3 is TGTGCCAGCCACCGACAGGATTATAGCAATCAGCCCCAGCATTTT.